These T cell receptor beta chains were read from a single sample in a study of post-analysis software for immune sequencing data. MiXCR, run by TCRdb on the PCR reads, gives a single entry per CDR3 protein. Of hundreds of thousands of distinct CDR3 sequences listed, about 57% are singletons. The sequenced sample was blood. All receptors come from a girl aged 5 to 17 with multiple sclerosis. Both conserved end residues are part of each CDR3. The order of the fields is clone size, V gene, D gene, J gene, CDR3 protein, CDR3 DNA. D genes are given only for firm matches. Size tells how often a clone was seen (once, few, many) or the class of an expanded clone, and some rows leave it out.

>once|TRBV5-1|TRBD1|TRBJ2-7
CASSLGQGVVSYEQYF
TGCGCCAGCAGCTTGGGACAGGGAGTTGTTAGCTACGAGCAGTACTTC
>NA|TRBV12-3/TRBV12-4|NA|TRBJ2-7
CASSLGTSGWVYEQYF
TGTGCCAGCAGTTTAGGGACGAGCGGGTGGGTCTACGAGCAGTACTTC
>NA|TRBV7-3|TRBD2|TRBJ2-3
CASSSSSGRALDTQYF
TGTGCCAGCAGCTCATCGAGCGGGAGGGCCTTAGATACGCAGTATTTT
>NA|TRBV10-3|TRBD1|TRBJ2-5
CAISGGQYQETQYF
TGTGCCATCAGTGGGGGACAGTATCAAGAGACCCAGTACTTC
>NA|TRBV9|NA|TRBJ2-5
CASSVVSGQETQYF
TGTGCCAGCAGCGTTGTCAGCGGACAAGAGACCCAGTACTTC
>NA|TRBV5-1|TRBD1|TRBJ2-3
CASSRGTGFTDTQYF
TGCGCCAGCAGCCGTGGGACAGGGTTCACAGATACGCAGTATTTT
>NA|TRBV2|NA|TRBJ2-1
CASSGRYNEQFF
TGTGCCAGCAGCGGACGGTACAATGAGCAGTTCTTC
>NA|TRBV29-1|NA|TRBJ2-3
CSVGWSEADTQYF
TGCAGCGTTGGATGGTCTGAAGCAGATACGCAGTATTTT
>few|TRBV10-1|NA|TRBJ2-1
CASSAARGGTYNEQFF
TGCGCCAGCAGTGCGGCGCGTGGAGGTACCTACAATGAGCAGTTCTTC
>NA|TRBV10-3|TRBD2|TRBJ2-1
CAISETRKGIAGGYEQFF
TGTGCCATCAGTGAGACTAGAAAGGGGATAGCGGGGGGGTATGAGCAGTTCTTC
>NA|TRBV20-1|NA|TRBJ1-2
CSALDGRGYGYTF
TGCAGTGCCTTGGACGGGCGTGGCTATGGCTACACCTTC
>few|TRBV27|TRBD1|TRBJ2-7
CASSLIGTGYEQYF
TGTGCCAGCAGTTTAATAGGGACAGGTTACGAGCAGTACTTC
>few|TRBV9|NA|TRBJ2-7
CASSVGYGSYEQYF
TGTGCCAGCAGCGTGGGTTACGGATCCTACGAGCAGTACTTC
>NA|TRBV6-1|NA|TRBJ2-4
CASSEYGTAAKNIQYF
TGTGCCAGCAGTGAATATGGGACGGCAGCCAAAAACATTCAGTACTTC
>once|TRBV5-4|NA|TRBJ2-3
CASSLTGLDTQYF
TGTGCCAGCAGCTTGACGGGACTTGATACGCAGTATTTT
>NA|TRBV5-1|TRBD1|TRBJ1-2
CASSPGQVEVYGYTF
TGCGCCAGCAGCCCGGGACAGGTAGAAGTCTATGGCTACACCTTC
>once|TRBV2|TRBD1|TRBJ2-3
CASLGQGMDTQYF
TGTGCCAGCCTAGGACAGGGGATGGATACGCAGTATTTT
>NA|TRBV29-1|NA|TRBJ2-3
CSAGNVIDTQYF
TGCAGCGCCGGGAACGTCATAGATACGCAGTATTTT
>NA|TRBV12-3/TRBV12-4|NA|TRBJ1-1
CASRLNQNTEAFF
TGTGCCAGCAGGTTAAATCAGAACACTGAAGCTTTCTTT
>NA|TRBV20-1|NA|TRBJ2-5
CSARDRLVGRETQYF
TGCAGTGCTAGAGATCGCCTAGTGGGGAGAGAGACCCAGTACTTC
>once|TRBV20-1|NA|TRBJ2-4
CSGKDGALAKNIQYF
TGCAGTGGAAAGGATGGGGCACTAGCCAAAAACATTCAGTACTTC
>NA|TRBV6-6|TRBD2|TRBJ2-7
CASSYAPSGRMVYEQYF
TGTGCCAGCAGTTACGCCCCTAGCGGGAGGATGGTCTACGAGCAGTACTTC
>NA|TRBV6-2/TRBV6-3|NA|TRBJ1-2
CASSYRRVGYGYTF
TGTGCCAGCAGTTACCGTAGGGTTGGCTATGGCTACACCTTC
>NA|TRBV6-5|NA|TRBJ1-6
CASMPGPRQGFPPLHF
TGTGCCAGCATGCCGGGCCCTCGGCAGGGTTTTCCCCCCCTCCACTTT
>few|TRBV20-1|NA|TRBJ1-5
CSARATNQPQHF
TGCAGTGCTAGAGCGACGAATCAGCCCCAGCATTTT
>NA|TRBV29-1|NA|TRBJ1-2
CSVSAPANYGYTF
TGCAGCGTTTCGGCACCCGCTAACTATGGCTACACCTTC
>few|TRBV15|NA|TRBJ2-7
CATSGGFGGVGEQYF
TGTGCCACCAGCGGGGGATTCGGGGGTGTAGGCGAGCAGTACTTC
>NA|TRBV10-1|TRBD2|TRBJ2-1
CASSAGGRARVDPYNEQFF
TGCGCCAGCAGTGCCGGCGGGAGGGCCCGGGTGGATCCCTACAATGAGCAGTTCTTC
>NA|TRBV10-3|TRBD1|TRBJ2-7
CAISETGARSYEQYF
TGTGCCATCAGTGAGACAGGGGCACGATCCTACGAGCAGTACTTC
>NA|TRBV12-3/TRBV12-4|NA|TRBJ2-3
CASSFIGSTDTQYF
TGTGCCAGCAGTTTCATCGGAAGCACAGATACGCAGTATTTT
>NA|TRBV20-1|NA|TRBJ2-1
CSAGGVSTYNEQFF
TGCAGTGCAGGGGGGGTATCCACCTACAATGAGCAGTTCTTC
>NA|TRBV20-1|TRBD2|TRBJ2-7
CSASWGGRKEQYF
TGCAGTGCTAGCTGGGGCGGGAGAAAAGAGCAGTACTTC
>few|TRBV15|TRBD2|TRBJ2-5
CATSSLAGALQETQYF
TGTGCCACCAGCAGCCTAGCGGGGGCCCTACAAGAGACCCAGTACTTC
>NA|TRBV29-1|TRBD1|TRBJ2-7
CSVAPGGASYEQYF
TGCAGCGTTGCTCCAGGGGGCGCGTCCTACGAGCAGTACTTC
>once|TRBV10-3|TRBD2|TRBJ2-7
CAISALAGGAEQYF
TGTGCCATCAGTGCACTAGCGGGAGGGGCCGAGCAGTACTTC